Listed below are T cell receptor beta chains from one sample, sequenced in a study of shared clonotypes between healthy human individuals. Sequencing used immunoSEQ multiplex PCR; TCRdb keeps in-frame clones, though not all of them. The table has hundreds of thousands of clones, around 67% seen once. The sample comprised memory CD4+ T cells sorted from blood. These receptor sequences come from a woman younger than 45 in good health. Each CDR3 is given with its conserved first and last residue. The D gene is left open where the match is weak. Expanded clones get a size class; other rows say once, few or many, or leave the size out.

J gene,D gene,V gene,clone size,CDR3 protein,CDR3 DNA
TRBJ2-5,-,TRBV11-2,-,CASSLGNQETQYF,TGTGCCAGCAGCTTAGGTAACCAAGAGACCCAGTACTTC
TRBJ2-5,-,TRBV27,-,CASSTTGFQETQYF,TGTGCCAGCAGTACCACAGGTTTCCAAGAGACCCAGTACTTC
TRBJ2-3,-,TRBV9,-,CASSVATDTQYF,TGTGCCAGCAGCGTAGCTACAGATACGCAGTATTTT
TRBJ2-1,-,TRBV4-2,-,CASSQDLGNHNEQFF,TGTGCCAGCAGCCAAGATCTCGGGAACCACAATGAGCAGTTCTTC
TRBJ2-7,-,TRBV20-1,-,CSARMVYEQYF,TGCAGTGCTAGGATGGTCTACGAGCAGTACTTC
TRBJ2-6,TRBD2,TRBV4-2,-,CASSQETSWAKANVLTF,TGTGCCAGCAGCCAAGAGACTAGCTGGGCCAAGGCCAACGTCCTGACTTTC
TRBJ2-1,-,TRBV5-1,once,CASSLSLASDHNEQFF,TGCGCCAGCAGCTTGTCCCTAGCATCGGATCACAATGAGCAGTTCTTC
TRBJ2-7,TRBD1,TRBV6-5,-,CASRGDRGDEQYF,TGTGCCAGCCGGGGAGACAGGGGCGACGAGCAGTACTTC
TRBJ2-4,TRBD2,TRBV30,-,CAWSLGTSGAKNIQYF,TGTGCCTGGAGTTTGGGAACTAGCGGGGCCAAAAACATTCAGTACTTC
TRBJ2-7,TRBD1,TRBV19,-,CASSLRQGFHEQYF,TGTGCCAGTAGTCTCCGACAGGGTTTCCACGAGCAGTACTTC
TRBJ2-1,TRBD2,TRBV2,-,CASSSGSYNEQFF,TGTGCCAGCAGTAGCGGGAGTTACAATGAGCAGTTCTTC
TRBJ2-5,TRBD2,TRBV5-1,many,CASSDPSGGQETQYF,TGCGCCAGCAGCGATCCCAGCGGGGGGCAAGAGACCCAGTACTTC
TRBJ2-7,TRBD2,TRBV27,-,CASSSPGLADYEQYF,TGTGCCAGCAGTTCACCGGGACTAGCGGATTACGAGCAGTACTTC
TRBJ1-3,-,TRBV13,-,CASSLETGPGNTIYF,TGTGCCAGCAGCTTAGAGACAGGACCTGGAAACACCATATATTTT
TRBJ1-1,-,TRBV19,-,CASSIDRETEAFF,TGTGCCAGTAGTATAGACAGGGAAACTGAAGCTTTCTTT
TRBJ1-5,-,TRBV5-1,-,CASSFGGENQPQHF,TGCGCCAGCAGCTTCGGGGGAGAGAATCAGCCCCAGCATTTT
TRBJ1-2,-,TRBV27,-,CASSPKTDSNYGYTF,TGTGCCAGCAGTCCAAAGACAGACTCTAACTATGGCTACACCTTC
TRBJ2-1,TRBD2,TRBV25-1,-,CASSEGYLAGGLYNEQFF,TGTGCCAGCAGTGAAGGGTACCTAGCGGGAGGGCTCTACAATGAGCAGTTCTTC
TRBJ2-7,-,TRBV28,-,CASRVTGLYEQYF,TGTGCCAGCAGAGTTACAGGCCTCTACGAGCAGTACTTC
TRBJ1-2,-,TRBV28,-,CATLRGGNYGYTF,TGTGCCACCCTGAGGGGAGGAAACTATGGCTACACCTTC
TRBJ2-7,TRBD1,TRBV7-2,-,CASSKDRGSYEQYF,TGTGCCAGCAGCAAGGACAGGGGTTCCTACGAGCAGTACTTC
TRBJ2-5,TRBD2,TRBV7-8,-,CASSRKLAGGLETQYF,TGTGCCAGCAGCCGTAAACTAGCGGGAGGGCTAGAGACCCAGTACTTC
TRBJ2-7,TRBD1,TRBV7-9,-,CASSLDPGQGHYEQYF,TGTGCCAGCAGCTTAGATCCGGGACAGGGGCACTACGAGCAGTACTTC
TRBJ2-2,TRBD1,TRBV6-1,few,CASLTGIHTGELFF,TGTGCCAGCTTGACAGGGATCCACACCGGGGAGCTGTTTTTT
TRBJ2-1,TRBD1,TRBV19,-,CASSPHRDRIHNEQFF,TGTGCCAGTAGTCCCCATCGGGACAGGATACACAATGAGCAGTTCTTC
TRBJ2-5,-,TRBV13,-,CASSSKGGAGTQYF,TGTGCCAGCAGCTCTAAGGGGGGCGCGGGGACCCAGTACTTC
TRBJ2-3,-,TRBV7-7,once,CASSLSFLAGDTQYF,TGTGCCAGCAGCTTATCGTTTCTAGCCGGGGATACGCAGTATTTT
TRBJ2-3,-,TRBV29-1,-,CSVAGGDTQYF,TGCAGCGTCGCAGGGGGGGATACGCAGTATTTT